A selection of T cell receptor beta chains follows, all from one sample in a study of shared T cell receptors in the human thymus. Clones were read by immunoSEQ multiplex PCR, and TCRdb kept only the in-frame ones, dropping some. This sample has roughly 500,000 clones; approximately 80% occur once, and the top ten carry more than 0.01%. This same sample was also part of a study on human thymus T cells.

Sequenced sample: thymocytes. Receptors were obtained from a boy in the first two years of life with a congenital heart defect. Each CDR3 is given with its conserved first and last residue. Each record gives: V gene, J gene, CDR3 protein.

TRBV27	TRBJ2-7	CASRDGGGEQYF
TRBV27	TRBJ1-2	CASTTGTGGVDGYTF
TRBV28	TRBJ2-1	CASRQPAQAGTSGPRAAYNEQFF
TRBV27	TRBJ2-1	CASSLQGALRDEQFF
TRBV15	TRBJ2-1	CATSRSGTRGHEQFF
TRBV7-9	TRBJ2-4	CASSGWDSKNIQYF
TRBV15	TRBJ2-1	CATSIRRLDNEQFF
TRBV4-1	TRBJ2-1	CASSQEAGQSGVNEQFF
TRBV11-3	TRBJ1-1	CASSLNRGTEAFF
TRBV2	TRBJ2-5	CASMGSDRGPETQYF
TRBV15	TRBJ2-3	CATSREGEPGGPYTDTQYF
TRBV18	TRBJ2-3	CASSARLAGGQGTSTDTQYF
TRBV21-1	TRBJ2-3	CASSKVGGQGYDTQYF
TRBV28	TRBJ1-5	CASDIARGNRENQPQHF
TRBV19	TRBJ1-5	CASRSPEEPQHF
TRBV29-1	TRBJ2-7	CSVVKAGGEQYF
TRBV4-1	TRBJ2-5	CASSPLTGSGSIKETQYF
TRBV4-3	TRBJ2-4	CASSQDGLAGGIAKNIQYF
TRBV11-2	TRBJ1-2	CASSPVSGQGEGGYTF
TRBV4-3	TRBJ2-3	CASSQEGSPWTGAARVADTQYF
TRBV5-6	TRBJ1-2	CASSPGQEAGYTF
TRBV27	TRBJ2-1	CASSRNVSGKPYNEQFF
TRBV28	TRBJ2-2	CASSKGAKPGELFF
TRBV28	TRBJ2-7	CASKPRQRITYEQYF
TRBV5-1	TRBJ2-4	CASSLALNSYPGYPAKNIQYF
TRBV7-2	TRBJ1-1	CASSLGPRRATEAFF
TRBV29-1	TRBJ2-5	CSLRRPSGSRETQYF
TRBV9	TRBJ2-7	CASSALPGQGNEQYF
TRBV27	TRBJ2-2	CASSFLAQNTGELFF
TRBV5-6	TRBJ1-2	CASSFGQEGYTF
TRBV13	TRBJ2-7	CASSLEGEGSYEQYF
TRBV28	TRBJ2-1	CASSLGVGLAGDNEQFF
TRBV6-1	TRBJ1-3	CATMRQVRNTIYF
TRBV7-9	TRBJ1-1	CASSQGGQGNTEAFF
TRBV30	TRBJ1-5	CAWSMSTGAGRQPQHF
TRBV25-1	TRBJ2-5	CASTRTGGEETQYF
TRBV4-3	TRBJ2-1	CASSQERTSAISYNEQFF
TRBV19	TRBJ2-2	CASSNSTGTGELFF
TRBV6-1	TRBJ1-2	CASSEMVTAKTGYGYTF
TRBV6-5	TRBJ2-1	CASSPSAQGEQFF
TRBV5-1	TRBJ2-7	CASSWSGNYEQYF